Listed here are 20 T cell receptor beta chains from one sample, sequenced in a study of tumor-infiltrating lymphocytes in glioblastoma multiforme. TCR beta libraries were built from RNA through three nested multiplex PCR rounds using modified ARM-PCR. A single record per CDR3 protein comes from TCRdb applying MiXCR to the multiplex PCR reads. This sample has about 8,400 distinct CDR3 sequences, with 65% to 75% found just once. Material: brain tumor tissue. These receptors came from a male donor with glioblastoma.

Regarding this clonotype: At one end, the junction sequence differs from germline, possibly due to a read error. The genes are TRBV20-1 and TRBJ2-3; D assignment may be TRBD1 or TRBD2 (5 bases each). CDR1 is DFQATT, CDR2 SNEGSKA, per germline (reference sequence). There are 15 residues in the CDR3. The CDR3 spells CNARRGSTPTDTQYF. CDR3 nucleotide sequence: TGCAATGCTAGACGGGGCTCTACGCCCACAGATACGCAGTACTTT.

Concerning this clonotype: Being one base from a much bigger clone, this may be a read error. The V and J genes are TRBV28 and TRBJ2-3, with 8 bases identical to TRBD2. The CDR3 covers 15 residues. Germline V gene sequence: CDR1 MDHEN, CDR2 SYDVKM. Trimming cost V 2 bases and J 3 bases; bases outside gene matches: 4. Written as DNA, the CDR3 is TGTGCCAGCAGTTTACCTAGCGGGTCAACAGATACGCAGTATTTT. The encoded protein is CASSLPSGSTDTQYF.

The rearrangement joins TRBV4-1 to TRBJ2-1, with D possibly TRBD2 on 6 matching bases. Per the germline V gene, CDR1 is MGHRA and CDR2 is YSYEKL. V was cut by 4 bases and J by 12 bases, with 16 bases left in between. The CDR3 contains 13 residues. In DNA form, the CDR3 reads TGCGCCAGCAGCCTCAACGGAGGGGAAAGGCAGTTCTTC. Translated, it gives CASSLNGGERQFF.

This clonotype was seen a few times. Compared with germline, one end of the junction differs, possibly owing to a read error. The chain combines TRBV2 with TRBJ1-2; D might be TRBD1 (5 bases). This CDR3 comprises 12 residues. The germline V gene has CDR1 SNHLY and CDR2 FYNNEI. CDR3 DNA: TGTGCCAGCAGAGAAGAAGGGGATGGCCACACCTTC. It translates to CASREEGDGHTF.

This clonotype was counted many times. This chain links TRBV7-9 with TRBJ2-3, with D tentatively TRBD2 (6 bases). The germline CDR1 and CDR2 sequences are SEHNR and FQNEAQ (reference sequence). The V and J ends lost 5 bases and 6 bases respectively, with 15 bases between them. The CDR3 is 14 amino acids. CDR3 sequence: CASSPIRGSDTQYF. The CDR3, as DNA: TGTGCCAGCAGCCCCATTCGGGGGTCGGATACGCAGTATTTT.

The chain uses TRBV5-1 and TRBJ2-5; D ambiguous. Trimming removed 0 bases at V and 4 bases at J, with 4 bases between. CDR3 size: 12 residues. Looked up from germline, CDR1 is SGHRS and CDR2 is YFSETQ. CDR3: CASSLATETQYF. The DNA of the CDR3 is TGCGCCAGCAGCTTGGCTACAGAGACCCAGTACTTC.

In regard to this clonotype: The conserved closing phenylalanine or tryptophan is absent in this CDR3, likely reflecting a read error. The limits of the CDR3 on the DNA are not certain, so only TCRdb's listed CDR3 is given. This chain uses TRBV29-1 with TRBJ2-5; TRBD2 is the table's D call and was not checked against the DNA. Germline V gene lookup returns CDR1 SQVTM and CDR2 ANQGSEA. The length of the CDR3 is 12 amino acids, counting both ends. The CDR3 loop reads CSVDEGGRVFSL.

V gene TRBV20-1 combines with J gene TRBJ1-5, with D maybe TRBD1 (5 bases). This CDR3 region has 16 residues. Trimming shortened V by 1 base and J by 1 base, and 14 bases separated the two germline ends. Germline loops: CDR1 DFQATT, CDR2 SNEGSKA (reference sequence). CDR3 nucleotide sequence: TGCAGTGCTAGAGGTTGGGACTCCAAAAGCAATCAGCCCCAGCATTTT. It translates to CSARGWDSKSNQPQHF.

This chain joins TRBV12-3 or TRBV12-4 and TRBJ2-7; unclear D gene. V was pared by 7 bases and J by 0 bases, with 10 bases between. The CDR3 has 13 residues. CDR3 loop: CASKYGYSYEQYF. In nucleotides, the CDR3 is TGTGCCAGCAAGTACGGTTACTCCTACGAGCAGTACTTC.

As regards this clonotype: The junction differs from germline at one of its ends, possibly a read error. V usage is TRBV11-3 and J usage is TRBJ2-2; weak D call: TRBD2 (6 bases). CDR1 is SGHNT, CDR2 YENEEA, per germline. This CDR3 has 18 residues. DNA of the CDR3: TGTGCCAGCAGCACAACCTCCAGACTAGTGCGAGAAACCGGGGACCTGTTTTTT. It translates to CASSTTSRLVRETGDLFF.

On this clonotype itself: A much larger clone lies a single base off, so this may be a read error. Without the conserved terminal phenylalanine or tryptophan, this CDR3 likely stems from a read error. The gene calls are TRBV2 and TRBJ2-7; 9 bases map to TRBD1. Looked up from germline, CDR1 is SNHLY and CDR2 is FYNNEI. The CDR3 runs 14 residues. V shed 6 bases and J 4 bases; nucleotides not matched to a gene: 7. The CDR3 DNA is TGTGCCAGCAGAGCGACAGGGGGACTTTACGAGCAGTACTCC. Protein product: CASRATGGLYEQYS.

The V and J genes are TRBV13 and TRBJ2-5, with TRBD2 matching over 12 bases. J gave up 5 bases and V 8 bases, and 12 bases lay outside the gene matches. Per the germline V gene, CDR1 is PRHDT and CDR2 is FYEKMQ (reference sequence). CDR3 length equals 16 residues. CDR3 in DNA: TGTGCCAGCGGCCCCTTGACTAGCGGGAGTAAGGAGACCCAGTACTTC. Translating it yields CASGPLTSGSKETQYF.

The rearrangement uses TRBV11-2 and TRBJ1-1, with D uncertain. Trimming removed 2 bases from V and 1 base from J, with 5 bases in between. The CDR3 extends over 13 amino acids. CDR1 and CDR2 (germline): SGHAT, FQNNGV. The CDR3 nucleotides read TGTGCCAGCAGCTTATCTCCGAACACTGAAGCTTTCTTT. Its translation: CASSLSPNTEAFF.

V usage is TRBV6-5 and J usage is TRBJ2-3; D is undetermined. V was shortened by 6 bases and J by 5 bases, with 12 bases between the two germline ends. The germline CDR1 and CDR2 sequences are MNHEY and SVGAGI. The CDR3 totals 13 residues. As DNA, the CDR3 is TGTGCCAGCAGCCAAGTTACGGGAGATACGCAGTATTTT. It specifies CASSQVTGDTQYF.

A word on this clonotype: The junction shows a germline mismatch at one end, possibly a read error. This chain uses TRBV30 with TRBJ2-4; weak D call: TRBD1 (7 bases). Per the germline V gene, CDR1 is GTSNPN and CDR2 is SVGIG (reference sequence). The CDR3 covers 13 residues. The DNA for the CDR3 is TGTGCCTCGACAGGGACTGCCAAAAACATCCAGTACTTC. It yields the protein CASTGTAKNIQYF.

This clonotype was seen a handful of times. A clone one base away is much larger, so this may be a read error. V is TRBV30 and J is TRBJ2-1; D gene uncertain. Germline V gene lookup returns CDR1 GTSNPN and CDR2 SVGIG (reference sequence). The CDR3 sequence is 15 residues long. This CDR3 is CARSDLAGTHNEQFF. In DNA form, the CDR3 reads TGTGCCAGGAGTGACCTTGCCGGCACCCACAATGAGCAGTTCTTC.

This clonotype has just a few counts. At one boundary the junction diverges from the germline segment, which might be a read error. This sequence joins TRBV12-3 or TRBV12-4 and TRBJ2-2, with D possibly being TRBD1 (5 bases). The CDR3 runs 16 residues. This CDR3 reads CASSFRAGSRTGELLF. The CDR3 nucleotides are TGTGCCAGCAGTTTCCGGGCAGGGTCGCGCACCGGAGAGCTGCTTTTT.

By frequency in the sample, this clonotype is large. The chain recombines TRBV4-1 with TRBJ1-6; D remains unclear. Germline CDR1 reads MGHRA; CDR2 reads YSYEKL. Trimming took off 8 bases at V and 9 bases at J, with 20 bases between the two ends. The CDR3 runs 15 residues. The CDR3 nucleotides read TGCGCCAGCCAAAACCTGGCATCTGGGGTTTCACCCCTCCACTTT. It specifies CASQNLASGVSPLHF.

Only one count was recorded for this clonotype. This chain connects TRBV11-1 to TRBJ2-5, with TRBD1 matching over 8 bases. The germline V gene encodes CDR1 SGHAT and CDR2 FQDESV (reference sequence). Losses at the gene ends were 5 bases for V and 5 bases for J; bases not matched to a gene: 10. CDR3 length: 15 residues. Here the CDR3 DNA reads TGTGCCAGCAGCCTCCGACAGGGGACAAGGGAGACCCAGTACTTC. It codes for CASSLRQGTRETQYF.

This sequence joins TRBV11-1 and TRBJ2-3; 7 bases agree with TRBD2. V shed 5 bases, J shed 1 base, and the junction held 6 bases outside the gene matches. The length of the CDR3 is 15 residues. Per germline, CDR1 SGHAT and CDR2 FQDESV (reference sequence). The CDR3 here is CASSNNLAGTDTQYF. The CDR3 nucleotides read TGTGCCAGCAGCAACAATCTAGCGGGCACAGATACGCAGTATTTT. Combining the CDR3 with reference TRBV11-1 and TRBJ2-3 gives the whole variable domain EAEVAQSPRYKITEKSQAVAFWCDPISGHATLYWYRQILGQGPELLVQFQDESVVDDSQLPKDRFSAERLKGVDSTLKIQPAELGDSAMYLCASSNNLAGTDTQYFGPGTRLTVL.